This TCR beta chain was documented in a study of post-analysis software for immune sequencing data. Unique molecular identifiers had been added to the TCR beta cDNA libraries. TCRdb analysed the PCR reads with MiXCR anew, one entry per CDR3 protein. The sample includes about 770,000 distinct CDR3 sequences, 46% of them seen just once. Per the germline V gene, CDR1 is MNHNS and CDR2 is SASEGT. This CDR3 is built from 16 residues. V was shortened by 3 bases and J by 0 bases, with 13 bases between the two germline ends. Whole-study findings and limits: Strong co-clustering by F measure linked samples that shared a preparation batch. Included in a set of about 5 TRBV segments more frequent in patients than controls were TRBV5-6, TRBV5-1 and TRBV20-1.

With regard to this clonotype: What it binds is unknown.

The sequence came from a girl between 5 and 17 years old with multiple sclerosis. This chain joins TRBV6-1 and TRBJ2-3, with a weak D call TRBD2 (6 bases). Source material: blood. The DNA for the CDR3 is TGTGCCAGCAGTGACCTTAGCGGAGCTAGCACAGATACGCAGTATTTT. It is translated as CASSDLSGASTDTQYF.